The rows below give T cell receptor beta chains drawn from one sample of a study of blood T cell repertoires in COVID-19. Method: immunoSEQ multiplex PCR; TCRdb's copy keeps in-frame clones and lacks some. The table lists under 250,000 clones, around 82% of them singletons. The material sequenced was peripheral blood. The origin of the receptors is a woman aged 70-85 years with acute or convalescent COVID-19. CDR3s include the opening cysteine and the closing phenylalanine or tryptophan. Fields, in order: clone size, V gene, J gene, D gene, CDR3 DNA, CDR3 protein. A D gene is named only where the DNA matches it firmly. The listing skips clone size in some rows; elsewhere it reads once, few, many or a size class.

>once|TRBV7-9|TRBJ2-7|.
TGTGCCAGCAGCTTAGGACTCACCCCCTACGAGCAGTACTTC
CASSLGLTPYEQYF
>.|TRBV5-1|TRBJ2-1|TRBD2
TGCGCCAGCAGCTTGATGGCGGGAGTCTCCTACAATGAGCAGTTCTTC
CASSLMAGVSYNEQFF
>.|TRBV19|TRBJ2-1|.
TGTGCCAGTAGTATAGGCGGGACCCCCTACAATGAGCAGTTCTTC
CASSIGGTPYNEQFF
>.|TRBV27|TRBJ2-2|.
TGTGCCAGCAGGAGAGACGGAATGAGAGGGAAAACCGGGGAGCTGTTTTTT
CASRRDGMRGKTGELFF
>.|TRBV6-1|TRBJ2-6|TRBD1
TGTGCCAGCAGTGTAGGGACAGTCAGCTCTGGGGCCAACGTCCTGACTTTC
CASSVGTVSSGANVLTF
>.|TRBV7-2|TRBJ1-3|TRBD1
TGTGCCAGCAGCTTAGCAGTCAGGGGGTCTGGAAACACCATATATTTT
CASSLAVRGSGNTIYF
>few|TRBV5-1|TRBJ2-1|TRBD2
TGCGCCAGCAGCTTGGTTGTGACTAGCGACAATGAGCAGTTCTTC
CASSLVVTSDNEQFF
>.|TRBV29-1|TRBJ2-3|TRBD2
TGCAGCGTTGATTCTAGCGGGAGTTTCACAGATACGCAGTATTTT
CSVDSSGSFTDTQYF
>.|TRBV27|TRBJ2-1|.
TGTGCCAGCAGTTACGACTACGCCAATGAGCAGTTCTTC
CASSYDYANEQFF
>.|TRBV18|TRBJ1-1|.
TGTGCCAGCTCACCGTCCGGGGTGAACACTGAAGCTTTCTTT
CASSPSGVNTEAFF
>once|TRBV7-8|TRBJ2-5|TRBD1
TGTGCCAGCAGCTCGTCGGGACAGGGGATTTTCGTGACCCAGTACTTC
CASSSSGQGIFVTQYF
>.|TRBV28|TRBJ1-5|.
TGTGCCAGCAGTAACGGTGGTTTACAGCCCCAGCATTTT
CASSNGGLQPQHF
>.|TRBV24-1|TRBJ1-2|TRBD1
TGTGCCACCAGTGATATCGGGACAGGGGGCAACTATGGCTACACCTTC
CATSDIGTGGNYGYTF
>.|TRBV10-3|TRBJ2-1|.
TGTGCCATCAGTGAGCGAATAGAAGCGGATGAGCAGTTCTTC
CAISERIEADEQFF
>.|TRBV5-8|TRBJ1-1|.
TGTGCCAGCAGCTTGGAAATGGCCGTCTTGAACACTGAAGCTTTCTTT
CASSLEMAVLNTEAFF
>.|TRBV19|TRBJ2-7|.
TGTGCCAGTAGTTCGTCTGGAGCCTACGAGCAGTACTTC
CASSSSGAYEQYF
>.|TRBV11-3|TRBJ1-2|.
TGTGCCAGCATCACTGGAGGTAACTATGGCTACACCTTC
CASITGGNYGYTF
>few|TRBV3-1/TRBV3-2|TRBJ1-1|.
TGTGCCAGCAGCCAAGTTAGTTCGAACACTGAAGCTTTCTTT
CASSQVSSNTEAFF
>.|TRBV3-1/TRBV3-2|TRBJ2-7|TRBD1
TGTGCCAGCAGCCTCGGGACAGTCTACGAGCAGTACTTC
CASSLGTVYEQYF